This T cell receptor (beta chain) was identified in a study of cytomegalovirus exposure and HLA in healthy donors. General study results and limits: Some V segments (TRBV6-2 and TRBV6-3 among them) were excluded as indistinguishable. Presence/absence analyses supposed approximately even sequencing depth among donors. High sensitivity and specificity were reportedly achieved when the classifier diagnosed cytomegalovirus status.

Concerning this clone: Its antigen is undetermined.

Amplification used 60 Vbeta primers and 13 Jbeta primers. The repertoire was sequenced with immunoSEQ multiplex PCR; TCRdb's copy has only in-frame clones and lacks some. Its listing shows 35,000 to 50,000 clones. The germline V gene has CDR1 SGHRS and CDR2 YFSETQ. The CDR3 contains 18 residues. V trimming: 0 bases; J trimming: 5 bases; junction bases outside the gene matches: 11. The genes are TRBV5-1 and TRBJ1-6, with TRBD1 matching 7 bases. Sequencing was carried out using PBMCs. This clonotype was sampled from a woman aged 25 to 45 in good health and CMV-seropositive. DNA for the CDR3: TGCGCCAGCAGCTTGGCCGGAGGGGGCCTTTCGAATAATTCACCCCTCCACTTT. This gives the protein CASSLAGGGLSNNSPLHF.